These 23 T cell receptor beta chains originate from one sample sequenced in a study of blood T cell repertoires in COVID-19. TCRdb's copy holds only in-frame clones and misses some; the assay was immunoSEQ multiplex PCR. The table records roughly 150,000 clones, more than 65% of them present only once. The specimen sequenced was peripheral blood. The receptors originated from a man between 65 and 85 years old with active or convalescent COVID-19.

This chain uses TRBV28 with TRBJ1-5; TRBD1 aligns across 7 bases. The CDR3 contains 15 residues. Germline trimming cut 6 bases from V and 3 bases from J; bases unmatched to any gene: 8. Germline V gene sequence: CDR1 MDHEN, CDR2 SYDVKM. The CDR3 coding sequence is TGTGCCAGCAGGGCCCGGGACAGACACAATCAGCCCCAGCATTTT. Translating gives CASRARDRHNQPQHF.

This clone was seen only once. The chain recombines TRBV5-5 with TRBJ2-3, with D perhaps matching TRBD1 (6 bases). Germline loops: CDR1 SGHKS, CDR2 YYEKEE (reference sequence). Trimming took off 2 bases at V and 2 bases at J, with 9 bases between the two ends. CDR3 length equals 14 residues. DNA of the CDR3: TGTGCCAGCAGCTTTGGACAGTACACAGATACGCAGTATTTT. It translates to CASSFGQYTDTQYF.

The gene calls are TRBV20-1 and TRBJ1-3, with no clear D. The CDR3 has 11 residues. Trimming shortened V by 6 bases and J by 9 bases, and 12 bases separated the two germline ends. CDR1 is DFQATT and CDR2 is SNEGSKA in the germline V gene (reference sequence). The CDR3 loop reads CSAKARGTIYF. The CDR3 DNA reads as TGCAGTGCCAAGGCCCGGGGCACCATATATTTT.

This clone was recorded a few times. V is TRBV30 and J is TRBJ2-7; D call uncertain. The length of the CDR3 is 14 residues. Germline-derived CDR1 and CDR2 are GTSNPN and SVGIG (reference sequence). The ends were cut back, 1 base at V and 7 bases at J, with 17 bases in the middle. CDR3 residues: CAWSGVALWREQYF. In DNA, the CDR3 is TGTGCCTGGAGTGGGGTAGCTCTATGGCGGGAGCAGTACTTC. Variable domain in full (rest from reference TRBV30 and TRBJ2-7): SQTIHQWPATLVQPVGSPLSLECTVEGTSNPNLYWYRQAAGRGLQLLFYSVGIGQISSEVPQNLSASRPQDRQFILSSKKLLLSDSGFYLCAWSGVALWREQYFGPGTRLTVT.

This chain uses TRBV6-2 or TRBV6-3 with TRBJ2-1; D may be TRBD1 (6 bases). This CDR3 has 15 amino acids. In germline, CDR1 is MNHEY, CDR2 SVGEGT. Trimming took off 6 bases at V and 9 bases at J, with 21 bases between the two ends. As DNA, the CDR3 is TGTGCCAGCAGCCCCCCGGGACAAGGACTCTCTGAGCAGTTCTTC. It translates to CASSPPGQGLSEQFF.

This chain uses TRBV27 with TRBJ2-2, with 8 bases that match TRBD2. The ends lost 2 bases at V and 7 bases at J; junction bases unmatched: 0. Germline-derived CDR1 and CDR2 are MNHEY and SMNVEV (reference sequence). CDR3 length equals 13 residues. The CDR3 here is CASSLAGGGELFF. CDR3 bases: TGTGCCAGCAGTTTAGCGGGGGGCGGGGAGCTGTTTTTT.

This chain joins TRBV2 and TRBJ1-4, with 7 positions matching TRBD1. CDR3 size: 14 residues. The junction had 10 bases not matched to a gene; V was cut back by 7 bases and J by 8 bases. Germline CDR1 and CDR2: SNHLY and FYNNEI. The CDR3 bases are TGTGCCAGCAATCCGACAGGGCCAAAGGAAAAACTGTTTTTT. Protein sequence: CASNPTGPKEKLFF. The full variable domain, rest sourced from reference TRBV2 and TRBJ1-4, is EPEVTQTPSHQVTQMGQEVILRCVPISNHLYFYWYRQILGQKVEFLVSFYNNEISEKSEIFDDQFSVERPDGSNFTLKIRSTKLEDSAMYFCASNPTGPKEKLFFGSGTQLSVL.

V is TRBV6-2 or TRBV6-3 and J is TRBJ2-3; 7 nucleotides align to TRBD2. Losses at the gene ends were 6 bases for V and 1 base for J; bases not matched to a gene: 13. This CDR3 has 17 amino acids. Germline loops: CDR1 MNHEY, CDR2 SVGEGT. CDR3 sequence reads: CASSRPPSGGGTDTQYF. The CDR3 DNA reads as TGTGCCAGCAGCCGCCCCCCTAGCGGAGGGGGCACAGATACGCAGTATTTT.

This clone was seen a few times. The genes are TRBV6-5 and TRBJ1-4; D not resolved. The CDR3 extends over 14 amino acids. V was cut by 2 bases and J by 7 bases, with 11 bases left in between. Germline V lookup: CDR1 MNHEY, CDR2 SVGAGI. The CDR3 nucleotides are TGTGCCAGCAGTTACGGGAGAGGGCGTGAAAAACTGTTTTTT. This sequence encodes CASSYGRGREKLFF.

The chain employs TRBV19 and TRBJ1-2, with a weak D call TRBD1 (5 bases). This CDR3 comprises 14 residues. Per germline, CDR1 LNHDA and CDR2 SQIVND (reference sequence). V lost 6 bases to trimming and J lost 4 bases, with 15 bases between them. The CDR3 bases are TGTGCCAGTAGGGCAGGGTTATGGAGCTATGGCTACACCTTC. Translating gives CASRAGLWSYGYTF.

This clone was detected only a few times. The genes are TRBV6-2 or TRBV6-3 and TRBJ1-1; 8 nucleotides align to TRBD1. The CDR3 sequence is 14 residues long. The trim removed 5 bases at V and 1 base at J, leaving 3 bases unmatched. Germline V gene data show CDR1 as MNHEY and CDR2 as SVGEGT. The CDR3 reads CASSTGGQNTEAFF. The CDR3 DNA reads as TGTGCCAGCAGTACAGGGGGGCAGAACACTGAAGCTTTCTTT.

The sample holds a few counts of this clone. The chain joins TRBV7-8 to TRBJ2-2; D is perhaps TRBD1 (5 bases). The germline V and J ends were trimmed by 5 bases and 1 base, with 11 bases remaining between them. Looked up from germline, CDR1 is SGHVS and CDR2 is FQNEAQ. The CDR3 extends over 15 amino acids. The CDR3 coding sequence is TGTGCCAGCAGCCCACGACAGTTGAACACCGGGGAGCTGTTTTTT. It yields the protein CASSPRQLNTGELFF.

J is TRBJ1-1 and V is TRBV2, with D perhaps TRBD1 (6 bases). In germline, CDR1 is SNHLY, CDR2 FYNNEI. Trimming cost V 5 bases and J 7 bases, with 11 bases left between them. The CDR3 extends over 12 amino acids. This CDR3 is CASSFTGYEAFF. CDR3 nucleotides: TGTGCCAGCAGTTTTACAGGGTATGAAGCTTTCTTT.

This clone was recorded a few times. The chain is built from TRBV5-1 and TRBJ2-7, with TRBD1 matching over 10 bases. Per the germline V gene, CDR1 is SGHRS and CDR2 is YFSETQ. The trim removed 4 bases at V and 2 bases at J, leaving 9 bases unmatched. The length of the CDR3 is 16 residues. The CDR3 is CASSPIEGQGTYEQYF. As DNA, the CDR3 is TGCGCCAGCAGCCCTATAGAGGGACAGGGGACCTACGAGCAGTACTTC.

The V and J genes are TRBV28 and TRBJ1-2; 8 bases line up with TRBD1. Germline V lookup: CDR1 MDHEN, CDR2 SYDVKM. The CDR3 covers 14 residues. Germline trimming cut 6 bases from V and 4 bases from J; bases unmatched to any gene: 7. CDR3 loop: CASRGQGRSYGYTF. The CDR3 nucleotides are TGTGCCAGCAGAGGACAGGGAAGATCCTATGGCTACACCTTC.

This clone occurred a few times. J is TRBJ1-1 and V is TRBV7-9; D possibly corresponds to TRBD1 (6 bases). CDR1 and CDR2 from the germline V gene are SEHNR and FQNEAQ (reference sequence). The CDR3 is 14 residues long. The ends were cut back, 5 bases at V and 1 base at J, with 11 bases in the middle. CDR3 in DNA: TGTGCCAGCAGCGGCAACAGGGAGAACACTGAAGCTTTCTTT. Translation: CASSGNRENTEAFF.

This sequence joins TRBV28 and TRBJ1-1; TRBD1 matches 11 bases. CDR1 is MDHEN, CDR2 SYDVKM, per germline. The length of the CDR3 is 16 residues. V trimming: 6 bases; J trimming: 4 bases; junction bases outside the gene matches: 10. The CDR3 sequence is CASSPTGQGAFTEAFF. CDR3 in DNA: TGTGCCAGCAGCCCTACCGGACAGGGGGCGTTCACTGAAGCTTTCTTT.

The J gene is TRBJ2-5, the V gene TRBV3-1 (or the pseudogene TRBV3-2); no clear D gene. Germline-derived CDR1 and CDR2 are LGHDT and YNNKEL (reference sequence). Trimming shortened V by 1 base and J by 4 bases, and 4 bases separated the two germline ends. The CDR3 contains 12 residues. CDR3 DNA: TGTGCCAGCAGCCAAGGAGGAGAGACCCAGTACTTC. Its translation: CASSQGGETQYF.

The chain joins TRBV4-2 to TRBJ1-5, with a possible D match to TRBD1 (6 bases). Germline V gene lookup returns CDR1 LGHNA and CDR2 YNFKEQ. Between the trimmed V and J ends, which lost 4 bases and 0 bases, there was a span of 16 bases. The CDR3 is 17 residues long. The CDR3 loop reads CASSPLGAGDSNQPQHF. The DNA for the CDR3 is TGTGCCAGCAGCCCCTTGGGGGCGGGGGATAGCAATCAGCCCCAGCATTTT.

V gene TRBV30 combines with J gene TRBJ1-1, with 7 positions matching TRBD1. V shed 1 base and J 0 bases; nucleotides not matched to a gene: 8. CDR1 is GTSNPN, CDR2 SVGIG, per germline (reference sequence). CDR3 length: 16 amino acids. CDR3 bases: TGTGCCTGGAGTGGCCCGACAGGGTCCCTGAACACTGAAGCTTTCTTT. Its protein product is CAWSGPTGSLNTEAFF. Supplemented by reference TRBV30 and TRBJ1-1, the full variable domain reads SQTIHQWPATLVQPVGSPLSLECTVEGTSNPNLYWYRQAAGRGLQLLFYSVGIGQISSEVPQNLSASRPQDRQFILSSKKLLLSDSGFYLCAWSGPTGSLNTEAFFGQGTRLTVV.

The J gene is TRBJ2-7, the V gene TRBV29-1; weak D call: TRBD1 (6 bases). This CDR3 contains 11 residues. Per the germline V gene, CDR1 is SQVTM and CDR2 is ANQGSEA. V shed 7 bases and J shed 2 bases, with 9 bases lying between them. This CDR3 reads CSAGDTYEQYF. CDR3 nucleotides: TGCAGCGCCGGGGACACCTACGAGCAGTACTTC.

This chain uses TRBV6-2 or TRBV6-3 with TRBJ2-7; possibly TRBD2 for D (5 bases). The length of the CDR3 is 15 residues. CDR1 is MNHEY and CDR2 is SVGEGT in the germline V gene. Trimming removed 0 bases at V and 7 bases at J, with 16 bases between. CDR3 sequence: CASSYSMRATEEQYF. In nucleotides, the CDR3 is TGTGCCAGCAGTTACTCGATGAGGGCGACGGAAGAGCAGTACTTC.

This clone appeared many times. The chain combines TRBV19 with TRBJ1-5, with D unresolved. Germline loops: CDR1 LNHDA, CDR2 SQIVND (reference sequence). The CDR3 totals 14 residues. V lost 7 bases to trimming and J lost 5 bases, with 15 bases between them. CDR3 sequence: CASTPLGPYQPQHF. The CDR3 coding sequence is TGTGCCAGTACTCCTCTGGGCCCTTATCAGCCCCAGCATTTT.